These T cell receptor beta chains were read from a single sample in a study of CD8+ T cells in alopecia areata. TCRdb's table, derived via immunoSEQ multiplex PCR, lists solely in-frame clones and lacks some. Of some 150,000 clones in the sample, about three fifths were seen once. Here the sequenced sample was CD4+ T cells sorted from blood, taken at roughly week 55, from a patient treated with tofacitinib. The receptors shown here come from a human donor with alopecia areata. Each CDR3 is given without its conserved first and last residue.

V: TRBV5-1
J: TRBJ2-4
CDR3: ASSFSGDKLNIQY

V: TRBV29-1
J: TRBJ1-1
CDR3: SVDVTGGTEAF

V: TRBV18
J: TRBJ2-6
CDR3: ASSPQLTSGGSGANVLT

V: TRBV7-6
J: TRBJ2-1
CDR3: ASSAQTSATYNEQF

V: TRBV30
J: TRBJ2-1
CDR3: AWSGQGGNEQF

V: TRBV27
J: TRBJ1-1
CDR3: ASSLSMNTEAF

V: TRBV7-2
J: TRBJ1-6
CDR3: ASSLGGRVVDSPLH

V: TRBV5-5
J: TRBJ2-3
CDR3: ASSRTLAGGQDTQY

V: TRBV9
J: TRBJ1-1
CDR3: ASSTREKNTEAF

V: TRBV5-1
J: TRBJ1-1
CDR3: ASSVGQINTEAF

V: TRBV29-1
J: TRBJ1-5
CDR3: SVGQGGNQPQH

V: TRBV29-1
J: TRBJ2-7
CDR3: SVTQGSYEQY

V: TRBV30
J: TRBJ2-4
CDR3: AWIDGTVAKNIQY

V: TRBV27
J: TRBJ2-5
CDR3: ASSSYRGQGASETQY

V: TRBV6-5
J: TRBJ2-2
CDR3: ASCLTGLNTGELF

V: TRBV30
J: TRBJ2-7
CDR3: AWSVRGPSEQY

V: TRBV7-9
J: TRBJ1-5
CDR3: ASSLEGPQH

V: TRBV7-9
J: TRBJ2-3
CDR3: ASSLEIRPSGETDTQY

V: TRBV29-1
J: TRBJ1-2
CDR3: SASEIRGYT

V: TRBV15
J: TRBJ2-5
CDR3: ATSRDGTLPGETQY

V: TRBV29-1
J: TRBJ1-4
CDR3: SVRDSQKLF

V: TRBV13
J: TRBJ1-1
CDR3: ASSLRGLMNTEAF

V: TRBV5-1
J: TRBJ2-7
CDR3: ASSYIPGTHEQY

V: TRBV25-1
J: TRBJ1-1
CDR3: ASKGQIEAF

V: TRBV7-6
J: TRBJ2-3
CDR3: ASSFTQGTDTQY

V: TRBV7-8
J: TRBJ1-2
CDR3: ASSLTKIYGYT

V: TRBV18
J: TRBJ2-7
CDR3: ASSPRDRFTYEQY

V: TRBV25-1
J: TRBJ2-2
CDR3: ASSGSVPTGELF

V: TRBV27
J: TRBJ2-1
CDR3: ASSFSIWNEQF

V: TRBV11-2
J: TRBJ2-5
CDR3: ASSLSYNGAETQY

V: TRBV6-5
J: TRBJ2-5
CDR3: ASSRQGPRQETQY

V: TRBV29-1
J: TRBJ2-7
CDR3: SVAQVDEQY

V: TRBV10-3
J: TRBJ1-6
CDR3: AISESVGAKNSPLH